This entry lists 4 T cell receptor beta chains sequenced from one sample in a study of metastatic and nonmetastatic thyroid tumors. TCRdb called clones again from the PCR reads with MiXCR. The sample has 15,000 to 20,000 clones, 15% to 18% seen once; the top ten hold roughly a sixth. Prior to thyroid surgery, none of the patients had received any treatment. The sequenced sample consisted of blood. The origin of the receptors is a female donor with papillary thyroid cancer or a benign thyroid nodule (not recorded which). Some clones in this sample may be carry-over from other donors' samples.

Comment on this clone: Germline and junction disagree at one end, which may indicate a read error. The chain employs TRBV7-9 and TRBJ1-2; D possibly corresponds to TRBD1 (5 bases). Germline CDR1 is SEHNR and CDR2 is FQNEAQ (reference sequence). CDR3 length equals 13 residues. CDR3 protein: CASSFVGARGYTF. CDR3 coding DNA: TGCGCCAGCAGCTTTGTAGGGGCGCGTGGCTACACCTTC. The full variable domain, its missing parts supplied by reference TRBV7-9 and TRBJ1-2, is DTGVSQNPRHKITKRGQNVTFRCDPISEHNRLYWYRQTLGQGPEFLTYFQNEAQLEKSRLLSDRFSAERPKGSFSTLEIQRTEQGDSAMYLCASSFVGARGYTFGSGTRLTVV.

The table lists this clone with many counts. The V gene is TRBV11-2, the J gene TRBJ1-1; D is possibly TRBD1 (6 bases). The CDR3 spans 14 residues. CDR1 is SGHAT, CDR2 FQNNGV, per germline. Trimming shortened V by 5 bases and J by 6 bases, and 16 bases separated the two germline ends. The CDR3 bases are TGTGCCAGCAGCCTAATACCGGGGGCGCCTGAAGCTTTCTTT. Protein sequence: CASSLIPGAPEAFF. The full variable domain, in which reference TRBV11-2 and TRBJ1-1 provide the parts outside the CDR3, is EAGVAQSPRYKIIEKRQSVAFWCNPISGHATLYWYQQILGQGPKLLIQFQNNGVVDDSQLPKDRFSAERLKGVDSTLKIQPAKLEDSAVYLCASSLIPGAPEAFFGQGTRLTVV.

About this clone: One end of the junction does not line up with germline, which may come from a read error. The J gene is TRBJ1-4, the V gene TRBV4-1; D ambiguous. This CDR3 comprises 14 residues. CDR1 and CDR2 (germline): MGHRA, YSYEKL. The CDR3 loop is CASSQEWVSEKLLF. For the CDR3, the DNA is TGCGCCAGCAGCCAAGAGTGGGTAAGCGAAAAACTGCTTTTT.

In its sample, this clone ranks as medium-sized. The chain recombines TRBV28 with TRBJ2-7; 7 bases line up with TRBD2. The CDR3 loop spans 14 amino acids. Germline V lookup: CDR1 MDHEN, CDR2 SYDVKM. The ends lost 5 bases at V and 0 bases at J; junction bases unmatched: 4. Here the CDR3 reads CASSTGRSSYEQYF. Written as DNA, the CDR3 is TGTGCCAGCAGTACCGGGAGGAGCTCCTACGAGCAGTACTTC.